This T cell receptor beta chain was profiled in a study of graft-versus-host responses after intestinal transplantation. Study-wide results and limits: Among recipient marrow samples, GvH clones were found; some appeared first in ileum or blood. Some patients had graft-donor T cell macrochimerism. In their allografts, the ratios of graft-versus-host to host-versus-graft T cell clones were high.

A note on this clone: The target antigen is unknown.

V lost 2 bases, J lost 4 bases, and 5 bases stayed unmatched. This CDR3 spans 15 amino acids. Germline assignment: CDR1 PRHDT and CDR2 FYEKMQ (reference sequence). Measured with immunoSEQ multiplex PCR; TCRdb has only the in-frame clones, and not every one. The data hold roughly 56,000 clones, with about 90% observed a single time. The specimen was PBMCs, collected approximately 120 days after intestinal transplantation. The chain employs TRBV13 and TRBJ2-3; 8 bases are a match to TRBD2. The sequence was obtained from a human patient who received an intestinal transplant, so some T cells may come from the graft donor. The CDR3, as DNA: TGTGCCAGCAGCTTAACCCGCGGGGGGTCAGATACGCAGTATTTT. It yields the protein CASSLTRGGSDTQYF.